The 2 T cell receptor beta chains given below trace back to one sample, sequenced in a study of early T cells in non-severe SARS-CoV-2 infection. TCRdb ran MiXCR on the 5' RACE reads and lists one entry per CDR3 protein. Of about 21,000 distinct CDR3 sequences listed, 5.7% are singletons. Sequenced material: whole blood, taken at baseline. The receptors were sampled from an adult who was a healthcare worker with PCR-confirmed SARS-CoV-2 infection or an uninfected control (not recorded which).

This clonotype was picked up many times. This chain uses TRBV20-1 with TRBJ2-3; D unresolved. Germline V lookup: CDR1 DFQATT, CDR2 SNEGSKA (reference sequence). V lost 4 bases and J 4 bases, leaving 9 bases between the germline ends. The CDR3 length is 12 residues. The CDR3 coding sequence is TGCAGTGCTACACTCATGGCAGATACGCAGTATTTT. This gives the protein CSATLMADTQYF.

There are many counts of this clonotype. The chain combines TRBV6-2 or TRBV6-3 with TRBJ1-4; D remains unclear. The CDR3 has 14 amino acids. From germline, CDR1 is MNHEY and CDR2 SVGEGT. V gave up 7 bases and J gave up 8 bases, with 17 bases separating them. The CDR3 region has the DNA TGTGCCAGCACCAGGTCGAGGAATTTGGAAAAACTGTTTTTT. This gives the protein CASTRSRNLEKLFF.